Below, 8 T cell receptor beta chains from the same sample are listed, as sequenced in a study of T cells in Graves' hyperthyroidism and ophthalmopathy. Amplification of TCR beta CDR3 regions used RNA as the template. The study used the HTBI primer set for a first-round RT-PCR of the TCR CDR3. Via MiXCR, TCRdb re-called the multiplex PCR reads, giving one row per CDR3 protein. The table lists 350,000 to 450,000 distinct CDR3 sequences, 17% of them singletons. The specimen sequenced was blood. These receptors were collected from a woman younger than 45 with Graves' hyperthyroidism that later progressed to Graves' ophthalmopathy.

In its sample, this clonotype was seen a few times. The rearrangement uses TRBV18 and TRBJ1-2; 8 bases align to TRBD1. Trimming cost V 4 bases and J 0 bases; bases outside gene matches: 10. This CDR3 is built from 17 residues. Germline V gene sequence: CDR1 KGHSH, CDR2 LQKENI. CDR3 sequence reads: CASSLMPGGQANYGYTF. The CDR3 region has the DNA TGTGCCAGCTCACTTATGCCAGGGGGACAGGCTAACTATGGCTACACCTTC.

This rearrangement joins TRBV20-1 to TRBJ2-3, with TRBD1 identical over 8 bases. Germline lookup yields CDR1 DFQATT and CDR2 SNEGSKA (reference sequence). J gave up 5 bases and V 3 bases, and 7 bases lay outside the gene matches. The CDR3 is 14 amino acids. The CDR3 spells CSASPGGPKDTQYF. The CDR3 DNA reads as TGCAGTGCTAGTCCAGGGGGCCCGAAAGATACGCAGTATTTT.

Comments on this clonotype: Since a much larger clone is just one base distant, this may be a read error. The chain combines TRBV19 with TRBJ2-7; perhaps TRBD1 as D (6 bases). Germline-derived CDR1 and CDR2 are LNHDA and SQIVND (reference sequence). The CDR3 spans 14 residues. CDR3 sequence: CASSITDSSYERYF. The CDR3 DNA reads TGTGCCAGTAGTATAACGGACAGCTCCTACGAGCGGTACTTC.

This clonotype was counted many times. The chain employs TRBV6-1 and TRBJ2-7; possibly TRBD1 for D (6 bases). V shed 1 base and J shed 0 bases, with 16 bases lying between them. Germline CDR1 and CDR2: MNHNS and SASEGT. This CDR3 spans 17 amino acids. Here the CDR3 reads CASSEGTRTVTSYEQYF. The CDR3 DNA follows: TGTGCCAGCAGTGAAGGTACGAGGACAGTAACCTCCTACGAGCAGTACTTC.

The sample holds many counts of this clonotype. The chain is built from TRBV19 and TRBJ1-2; D uncertain. The CDR3 is 13 amino acids. Trimming shortened V by 5 bases and J by 3 bases, and 10 bases separated the two germline ends. Germline CDR1 reads LNHDA; CDR2 reads SQIVND (reference sequence). In DNA, the CDR3 is TGTGCCAGTAGTGTGGACGGCTACTATGGCTACACCTTC. It specifies CASSVDGYYGYTF.

In regard to this clonotype: Relative to the germline gene, one junction end is altered; a read error may explain this. DNA of the CDR3: TGTGACAGCAGGGGACTAGCGGGGGCTTACAATGAGCAGTTCTTC. It codes for CDSRGLAGAYNEQFF. The genes are TRBV6-2 or TRBV6-3 and TRBJ2-1, with 14 bases fitting TRBD2. Germline CDR1 is MNHEY and CDR2 is SVGEGT. The CDR3 spans 15 residues.

At least ten counts were recorded for this clonotype. V is TRBV9 and J is TRBJ1-2; TRBD1 aligns across 7 bases. After removal of 5 bases from V and 4 bases from J, the junction contained 8 bases not matched to a gene. The CDR3 extends over 14 amino acids. The germline gives CDR1 SGDLS, CDR2 YYNGEE. Written as DNA, the CDR3 is TGTGCCAGCAGAGATGAAGGGGGCGCCTATGGCTACACCTTC. Protein product: CASRDEGGAYGYTF.

This clonotype was seen only a few times. The rearrangement joins TRBV5-1 to TRBJ2-5; 12 nucleotides align to TRBD2. CDR1 and CDR2 from the germline V gene are SGHRS and YFSETQ. After removal of 6 bases from V and 4 bases from J, the junction contained 16 bases not matched to a gene. The CDR3 spans 18 residues. The CDR3 region is CASMLRGLAGGPGETQYF. CDR3 DNA sequence: TGCGCCAGCATGCTCCGGGGTCTAGCGGGAGGGCCGGGAGAGACCCAGTACTTC. Supplemented by reference TRBV5-1 and TRBJ2-5, the full variable domain reads KAGVTQTPRYLIKTRGQQVTLSCSPISGHRSVSWYQQTPGQGLQFLFEYFSETQRNKGNFPGRFSGRQFSNSRSEMNVSTLELGDSALYLCASMLRGLAGGPGETQYFGPGTRLLVL.